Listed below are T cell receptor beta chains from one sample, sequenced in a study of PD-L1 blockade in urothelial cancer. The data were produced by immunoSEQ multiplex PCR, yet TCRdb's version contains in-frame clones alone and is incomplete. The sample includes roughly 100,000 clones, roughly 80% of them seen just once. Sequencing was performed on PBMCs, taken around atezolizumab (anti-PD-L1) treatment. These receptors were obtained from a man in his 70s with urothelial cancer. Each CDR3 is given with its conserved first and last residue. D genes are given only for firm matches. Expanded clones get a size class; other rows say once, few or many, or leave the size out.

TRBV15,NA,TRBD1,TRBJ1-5,TGTGCCACCAGCAGATCACCTCGGACAGGGCAAAGCAATCAGCCCCAGCATTTT,CATSRSPRTGQSNQPQHF
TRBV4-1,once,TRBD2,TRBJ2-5,TGCGCCAGCAGCCTGGGACTAGCGGCGGGGTCAGAGACCCAGTACTTC,CASSLGLAAGSETQYF
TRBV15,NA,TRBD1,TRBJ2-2,TGTGCCACCAGCAGACCGGGACAGACGAACACCGGGGAGCTGTTTTTT,CATSRPGQTNTGELFF
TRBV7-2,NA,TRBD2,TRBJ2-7,TGTGCCAGCAGCCCACAGCGGGGGACCTACGAGCAGTACTTC,CASSPQRGTYEQYF
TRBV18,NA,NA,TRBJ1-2,TGTGCCAGCTCACCACCGGGCAGGGACTCAAGCTACACCTTC,CASSPPGRDSSYTF
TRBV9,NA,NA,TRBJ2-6,TGTGCCAGCGTGGGGGCGGCTGGGGCCAACGTCCTGACTTTC,CASVGAAGANVLTF
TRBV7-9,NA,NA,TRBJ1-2,TGTGCCAGCAACGGCGCGGACTTCTATGGCTACACCTTC,CASNGADFYGYTF
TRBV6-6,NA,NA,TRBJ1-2,TGTGCCAGCACACCCGGCGGGTCTAACTATGGCTACACCTTC,CASTPGGSNYGYTF
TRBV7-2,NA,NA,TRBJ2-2,TGTGCCAGCAGAAATCAGAGGGCCGGGGAGCTGTTTTTT,CASRNQRAGELFF
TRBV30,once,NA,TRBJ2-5,TGTGCCTGGAGTGTCGGGTTGGCAAGGGAGACCCAGTACTTC,CAWSVGLARETQYF
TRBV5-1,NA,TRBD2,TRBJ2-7,TGCGCCAGCAGCTTCGGGGGGGGCTCCTACGAGCAGTACTTC,CASSFGGGSYEQYF
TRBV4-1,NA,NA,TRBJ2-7,TGCGCCAGCAGCCAGACGACAGGCTCCTACGAGCAGTACTTC,CASSQTTGSYEQYF
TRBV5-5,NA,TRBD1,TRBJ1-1,TGTGCCAGCAGTCCCGGGACAGGGGCTTCTTCTGAAGCTTTCTTT,CASSPGTGASSEAFF
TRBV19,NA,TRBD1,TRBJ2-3,TGTGCCAGTAGTATTTTTGGAGACAGGGGGCGCACAGATACGCAGTATTTT,CASSIFGDRGRTDTQYF
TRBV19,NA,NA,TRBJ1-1,TGTGCCAGTAGTTTCTCCCTTGAGGCCACTGAAGCTTTCTTT,CASSFSLEATEAFF
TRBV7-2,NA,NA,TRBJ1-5,TGTGCCAGCAGCCCCGGGGGGCCCCAGCATTTT,CASSPGGPQHF
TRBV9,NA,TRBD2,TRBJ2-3,TGTGCCAGCAGCGTGAGACTAGCGGGGGAATCGCAGTATTTT,CASSVRLAGESQYF
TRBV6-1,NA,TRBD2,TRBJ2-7,TGTGCCAGCAGTGGATGGGACGGGACTAGCGGGTCACCCTACGAGCAGTACTTC,CASSGWDGTSGSPYEQYF
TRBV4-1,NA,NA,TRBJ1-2,TGCGCCAGCAGCCCGAGGGTCGGGCAGGTTGGCTACACCTTC,CASSPRVGQVGYTF
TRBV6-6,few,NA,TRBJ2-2,TGTGCCAGCAGCTTAACATACACCGGGGAGCTGTTTTTT,CASSLTYTGELFF
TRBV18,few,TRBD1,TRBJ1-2,TGTGCCAGCTCACCACTGGGACAGGGCTATGGCTACACCTTC,CASSPLGQGYGYTF
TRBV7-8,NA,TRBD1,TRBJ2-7,TGTGCCAGCAGCTTAGGACAGGGTGGCGAGCAGTACTTC,CASSLGQGGEQYF
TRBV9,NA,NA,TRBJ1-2,TGTGCCAGCAGCGTAGATCGGGGTTATAACTATGGCTACACCTTC,CASSVDRGYNYGYTF
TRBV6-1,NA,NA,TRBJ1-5,TGTGCCAGCGGGGGGGCAGGACTCGTTAATCAGCCCCAGCATTTT,CASGGAGLVNQPQHF
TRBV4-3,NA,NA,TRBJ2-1,TGCGCCAGCAGCCAAGATCTGGACTCTGGTGAGCAGTTCTTC,CASSQDLDSGEQFF
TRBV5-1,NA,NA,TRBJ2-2,TGCGCCAGCAGCTTGGGGGCGGGGATGCACACCGGGGAGCTGTTTTTT,CASSLGAGMHTGELFF
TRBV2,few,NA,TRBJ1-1,TGTGCCAGCAGTGAAAAACAGGGGAACACTGAAGCTTTCTTT,CASSEKQGNTEAFF
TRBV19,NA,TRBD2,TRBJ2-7,TGTGCCAGTAGTCTGTCTAGCGGGTTCTCCTACGAGCAGTACTTC,CASSLSSGFSYEQYF
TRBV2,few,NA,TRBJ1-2,TGTGCCAGCAGCCTGGGAGACCATGATGGCTACACCTTC,CASSLGDHDGYTF
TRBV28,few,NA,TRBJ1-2,TGTGCCAGCAGTCCGGTCAAACGGGGCTACACCTTC,CASSPVKRGYTF
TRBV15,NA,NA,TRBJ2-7,TGTGCCACCAGCAGAGATAAGACAGCCTCCTACGAGCAGTACTTC,CATSRDKTASYEQYF
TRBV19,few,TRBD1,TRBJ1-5,TGTGCCAGTAGCGACCCGCAGGGGGCGTGGGGCAATCAGCCCCAGCATTTT,CASSDPQGAWGNQPQHF
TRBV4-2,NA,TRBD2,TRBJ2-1,TGTGCCAGCAGCCAAGTGCGGGGGGGGATAGAGAATGAGCAGTTCTTC,CASSQVRGGIENEQFF
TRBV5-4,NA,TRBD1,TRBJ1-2,TGTGCCAGCAGCCGGCAGGGGGAAGGTGGCTACACCTTC,CASSRQGEGGYTF
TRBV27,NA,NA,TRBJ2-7,TGTGCCAGCAGTAGGGGGGGGTCCTACGAGCAGTACTTC,CASSRGGSYEQYF
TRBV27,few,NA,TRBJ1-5,TGTGCCAGCAGGTTAATCCTCCTTGAGGACAGAGCTAATCAGCCCCAGCATTTT,CASRLILLEDRANQPQHF
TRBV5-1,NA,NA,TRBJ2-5,TGCGCCAGCAGAGGCAACAGGGCGCAAGAGACCCAGTACTTC,CASRGNRAQETQYF
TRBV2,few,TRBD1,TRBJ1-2,TGTGCCAGCAGCACGGACAGGGGAGTCGATGGCTACACCTTC,CASSTDRGVDGYTF
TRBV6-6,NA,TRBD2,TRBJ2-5,TGTGCCAGCAGTTACGGGGGGGGAAGAGAGACCCAGTACTTC,CASSYGGGRETQYF
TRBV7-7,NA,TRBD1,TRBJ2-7,TGTGCTAGCAGCTTAGATGGGACAGGCGGCGAGCAGTACTTC,CASSLDGTGGEQYF